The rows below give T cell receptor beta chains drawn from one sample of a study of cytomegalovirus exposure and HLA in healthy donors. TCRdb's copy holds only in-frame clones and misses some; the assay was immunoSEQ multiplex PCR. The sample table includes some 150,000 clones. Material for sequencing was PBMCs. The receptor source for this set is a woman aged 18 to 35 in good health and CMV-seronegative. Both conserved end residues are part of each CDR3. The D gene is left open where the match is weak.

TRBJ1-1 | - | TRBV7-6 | CASSLAANREAFF | TGTGCCAGCAGCTTAGCAGCAAACAGGGAAGCTTTCTTT
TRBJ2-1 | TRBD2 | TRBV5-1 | CASTGLGYNEQFF | TGCGCCAGCACCGGACTAGGCTACAATGAGCAGTTCTTC
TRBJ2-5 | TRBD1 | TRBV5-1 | CASSLTGVETQYF | TGCGCCAGCAGCCTGACAGGGGTGGAGACCCAGTACTTC
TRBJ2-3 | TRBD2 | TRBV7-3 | CASSWGWGNRRLAGDPDTQYF | TGTGCCAGCAGCTGGGGCTGGGGGAACCGACGACTAGCGGGAGACCCAGATACGCAGTATTTT
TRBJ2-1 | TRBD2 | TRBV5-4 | CASSLLAGDGNNEQFF | TGTGCCAGCAGCCTCCTAGCGGGAGATGGTAACAATGAGCAGTTCTTC
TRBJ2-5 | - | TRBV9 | CASSVSAQSGTQYF | TGTGCCAGCAGCGTAAGTGCCCAGAGCGGGACCCAGTACTTC
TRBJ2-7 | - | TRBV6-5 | CASSYSKDSYEQYF | TGTGCCAGCAGTTACTCGAAAGACAGCTACGAGCAGTACTTC
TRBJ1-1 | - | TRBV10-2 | CASSTDRDTSTEAFF | TGCGCCAGCAGTACCGACCGGGACACTTCCACTGAAGCTTTCTTT
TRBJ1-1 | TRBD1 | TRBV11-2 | CASSLEQGLTEAFF | TGTGCCAGCAGCTTGGAACAGGGGCTCACTGAAGCTTTCTTT
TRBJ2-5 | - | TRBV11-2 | CASSPNPRVETQYF | TGTGCCAGCAGCCCCAATCCGAGAGTGGAGACCCAGTACTTC
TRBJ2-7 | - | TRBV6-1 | CASSEAHRAYEQYF | TGTGCCAGCAGTGAAGCTCACAGGGCCTACGAGCAGTACTTC
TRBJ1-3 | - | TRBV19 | CASSIWQPRGNTIYF | TGTGCCAGTAGTATTTGGCAGCCTAGAGGAAACACCATATATTTT
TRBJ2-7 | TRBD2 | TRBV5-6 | CASSFSGVEQYF | TGTGCCAGCAGTTTTAGCGGGGTCGAGCAGTACTTC
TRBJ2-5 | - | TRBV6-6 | CASTRGETQYF | TGTGCCAGCACGCGTGGAGAGACCCAGTACTTC
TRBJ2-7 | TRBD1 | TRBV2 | CASSSGTGGTEQYF | TGTGCCAGCAGCTCCGGGACAGGGGGCACCGAGCAGTACTTC
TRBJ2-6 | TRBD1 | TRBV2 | CASRGGTGGRANVLTF | TGTGCCAGCAGGGGGGGCACAGGGGGACGGGCCAACGTCCTGACTTTC
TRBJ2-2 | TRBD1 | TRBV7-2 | CASSLVGTVNTGELFF | TGTGCCAGCAGCTTAGTTGGGACAGTGAACACCGGGGAGCTGTTTTTT
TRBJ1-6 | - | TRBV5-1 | CASSQEGTQNSPLHF | TGCGCCAGCAGCCAAGAGGGCACTCAGAATTCACCCCTCCACTTT
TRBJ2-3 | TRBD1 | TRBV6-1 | CASSEDHRGHDTQYF | TGTGCCAGCAGTGAAGATCACAGGGGGCATGATACGCAGTATTTT
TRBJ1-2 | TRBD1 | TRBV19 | CASTWTGNGYTF | TGTGCCAGTACCTGGACAGGGAATGGCTACACCTTC
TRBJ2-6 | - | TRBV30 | CAWSVRRGQLSSGANVLTF | TGTGCCTGGAGTGTACGAAGAGGACAGTTAAGCTCTGGGGCCAACGTCCTGACTTTC
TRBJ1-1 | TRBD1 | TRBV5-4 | CASSLTTGWTEAFF | TGTGCCAGCAGCTTGACGACAGGGTGGACTGAAGCTTTCTTT
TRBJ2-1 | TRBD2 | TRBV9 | CASSPGTSGRGYNEQFF | TGTGCCAGCAGCCCCGGGACTAGCGGGAGGGGGTACAATGAGCAGTTCTTC
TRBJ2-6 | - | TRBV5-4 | CASTKGGDSGANVLTF | TGTGCCAGCACCAAAGGCGGTGACTCTGGGGCCAACGTCCTGACTTTC
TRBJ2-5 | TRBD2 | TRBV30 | CAGRLAGVKTQYF | TGTGCCGGCCGACTAGCGGGAGTAAAGACCCAGTACTTC
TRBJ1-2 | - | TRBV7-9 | CASSFLVPDGYTF | TGTGCCAGCAGCTTCCTTGTCCCCGATGGCTACACCTTC
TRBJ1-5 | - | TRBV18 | CASSSEGDQPQHF | TGTGCCAGCTCAAGTGAAGGGGATCAGCCCCAGCATTTT
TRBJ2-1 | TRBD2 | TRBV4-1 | CASSQGLAGVLYNEQFF | TGCGCCAGCAGCCAAGGGCTAGCGGGAGTCTTATACAATGAGCAGTTCTTC
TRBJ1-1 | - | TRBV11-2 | CASSRHSGEAFF | TGTGCCAGCAGCCGGCATTCGGGTGAAGCTTTCTTT
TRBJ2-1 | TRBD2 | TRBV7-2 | CASSFRGGAVNEQFF | TGTGCCAGCAGCTTCCGGGGGGGGGCTGTTAATGAGCAGTTCTTC
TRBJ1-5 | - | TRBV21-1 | CASSTQYRDSNQPQHF | TGTGCCAGCAGCACCCAATACAGGGATAGCAATCAGCCCCAGCATTTT
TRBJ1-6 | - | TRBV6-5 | CASSFLGAGENSPLHF | TGTGCCAGCAGTTTCCTCGGGGCAGGGGAGAATTCACCCCTCCACTTT
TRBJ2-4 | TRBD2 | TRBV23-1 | CASSQKRDKNIQYF | TGCGCCAGCAGTCAAAAGCGGGACAAAAACATTCAGTACTTC
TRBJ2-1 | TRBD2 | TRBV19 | CASRRFSGDYNEQFF | TGTGCCAGTAGGCGGTTTAGCGGGGACTACAATGAGCAGTTCTTC
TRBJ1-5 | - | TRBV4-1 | CASSHSPRDIHQPQHF | TGCGCCAGCAGCCACAGTCCAAGGGACATCCATCAGCCCCAGCATTTT
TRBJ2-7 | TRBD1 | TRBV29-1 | CSAHRGPEQYF | TGCAGCGCCCACAGGGGCCCTGAGCAGTACTTC
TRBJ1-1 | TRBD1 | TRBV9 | CASSAGRTGSTTEAFF | TGTGCCAGCAGCGCCGGTCGGACAGGTTCTACCACTGAAGCTTTCTTT
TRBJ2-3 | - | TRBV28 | CASSRNVDTQYF | TGTGCCAGCTCCCGTAATGTGGATACGCAGTATTTT
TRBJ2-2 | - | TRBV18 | CASSPTGFNTGELFF | TGTGCCAGCTCACCTACAGGGTTTAACACCGGGGAGCTGTTTTTT
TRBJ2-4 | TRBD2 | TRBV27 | CASSLWEGREAKNIQYF | TGTGCCAGCAGTTTGTGGGAGGGAAGGGAGGCCAAAAACATTCAGTACTTC
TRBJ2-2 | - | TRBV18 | CASSPGLTNTGELFF | TGTGCCAGCTCCCCGGGACTGACGAACACCGGGGAGCTGTTTTTT
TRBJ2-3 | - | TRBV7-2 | CASNPRQRDTQYF | TGTGCCAGCAATCCAAGACAACGAGATACGCAGTATTTT
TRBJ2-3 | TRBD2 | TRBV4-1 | CASSQDSLAGGQDTQYF | TGCGCCAGCAGCCAAGATTCGCTAGCGGGAGGACAAGATACGCAGTATTTT
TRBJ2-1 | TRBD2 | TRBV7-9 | CASSLGTSDLSSYNEQFF | TGTGCCAGCAGCTTAGGGACTAGCGACTTGAGCTCCTACAATGAGCAGTTCTTC
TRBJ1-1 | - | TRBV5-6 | CASSLRENTEAFF | TGTGCCAGCAGCTTGCGGGAGAACACTGAAGCTTTCTTT
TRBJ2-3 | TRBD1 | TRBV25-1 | CASTQTGGSTDTQYF | TGTGCCAGCACCCAGACAGGGGGAAGCACAGATACGCAGTATTTT
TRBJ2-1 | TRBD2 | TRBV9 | CASSVEGTSGLYNEQFF | TGTGCCAGCAGCGTAGAGGGTACTAGCGGGCTGTACAATGAGCAGTTCTTC
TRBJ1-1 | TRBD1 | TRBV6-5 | CASSSRQGNTEAFF | TGTGCCAGCAGTTCACGACAGGGGAACACTGAAGCTTTCTTT